This is a list of T cell receptor beta chains from one sample in a study of cytomegalovirus exposure and HLA in healthy donors. Only in-frame clones appear in the TCRdb table, and some are missing; sequencing was by immunoSEQ multiplex PCR. The data hold approximately 150,000 clones, with roughly 75% observed a single time. Sequenced material: PBMCs. The receptors were sampled from a male donor in good health and CMV-seronegative. The CDR3 runs from the conserved cysteine through the conserved F or W. A D gene is named only where the DNA matches it firmly. Not all rows give a size; the values are once, few, many and, for expanded clones, a class.

clone_size,j_call,d_call,v_call,cdr3_aa,cdr3_nt
-,TRBJ2-5,-,TRBV9,CASSVGDLETQYF,TGTGCCAGCAGCGTAGGAGATTTAGAGACCCAGTACTTC
-,TRBJ1-6,-,TRBV9,CASSTVSGTLSSPLHF,TGTGCCAGCAGCACCGTATCCGGGACACTATCCTCACCCCTCCACTTT
-,TRBJ2-5,TRBD2,TRBV18,CASSPAGGAKTQYF,TGTGCCAGCTCCCCAGCGGGAGGGGCGAAGACCCAGTACTTC
-,TRBJ1-4,TRBD1,TRBV4-1,CASSRSDRDEKLFF,TGCGCCAGCAGCCGATCCGACAGGGATGAAAAACTGTTTTTT
-,TRBJ2-1,TRBD1,TRBV14,CASSRDSHNEQFF,TGTGCCAGCAGCCGGGACAGCCACAATGAGCAGTTCTTC
few,TRBJ2-3,TRBD2,TRBV10-3,CASGTSGTDTQYF,TGTGCCTCTGGGACTAGCGGCACAGATACGCAGTATTTT
-,TRBJ1-5,-,TRBV5-8,CASSLADRNPYSNQPQHF,TGTGCCAGCAGCTTGGCAGACAGGAACCCTTATAGCAATCAGCCCCAGCATTTT
-,TRBJ2-2,TRBD2,TRBV5-6,CASSLGLAGGQVNTGELFF,TGTGCCAGCAGCTTGGGACTAGCGGGAGGGCAAGTCAACACCGGGGAGCTGTTTTTT
-,TRBJ2-5,TRBD1,TRBV29-1,CSARQGAGETQYF,TGCAGCGCCAGACAGGGGGCCGGAGAGACCCAGTACTTC
-,TRBJ1-5,-,TRBV19,CASSGGYQPQHF,TGTGCCAGTAGCGGGGGTTATCAGCCCCAGCATTTT
once,TRBJ2-7,TRBD2,TRBV5-6,CASSNAQRGSYEQYF,TGTGCCAGCAGTAATGCCCAGCGGGGGTCCTACGAGCAGTACTTC
-,TRBJ1-2,TRBD1,TRBV15,CATSRGQGEDYGYTF,TGTGCCACCAGCAGAGGACAGGGGGAGGACTATGGCTACACCTTC
-,TRBJ2-5,-,TRBV12-5,CASGPQGHETQYF,TGTGCTAGTGGCCCGCAGGGGCACGAGACCCAGTACTTC
few,TRBJ2-4,-,TRBV7-9,CASSLVSGGLKQIQYF,TGTGCCAGCAGCTTAGTTTCAGGGGGGTTAAAACAAATTCAGTACTTC
few,TRBJ2-5,TRBD1,TRBV30,CARGQGREETQYF,TGTGCCCGGGGACAGGGTCGGGAAGAGACCCAGTACTTC
-,TRBJ2-7,-,TRBV20-1,CSAARTYEQYF,TGCAGTGCTGCCAGGACCTACGAGCAGTACTTC
-,TRBJ1-2,-,TRBV5-6,CASSFSVGVHGYTF,TGTGCCAGCAGCTTCTCTGTCGGGGTACATGGCTACACCTTC
-,TRBJ1-1,-,TRBV9,CASSVGGQKAFF,TGTGCCAGCAGCGTGGGGGGGCAAAAAGCTTTCTTT
-,TRBJ2-2,TRBD2,TRBV19,CASTYRLTSGDTGELFF,TGTGCCAGTACCTATCGGTTGACTAGCGGGGACACCGGGGAGCTGTTTTTT
-,TRBJ1-1,-,TRBV7-8,CASSLSARRTEAFF,TGTGCCAGCAGCTTATCCGCCAGGCGCACTGAAGCTTTCTTT
-,TRBJ2-3,-,TRBV29-1,CSVEAPRVGTDTQYF,TGCAGCGTTGAAGCCCCGCGGGTTGGCACAGATACGCAGTATTTT
-,TRBJ2-7,-,TRBV4-1,CASSRQTDSYEQYF,TGCGCCAGCAGCCGACAGACCGACTCCTACGAGCAGTACTTC
-,TRBJ2-1,-,TRBV5-4,CASSLDGNTYNEQFF,TGTGCCAGCAGCTTGGACGGGAACACCTACAATGAGCAGTTCTTC
-,TRBJ1-2,TRBD1,TRBV7-9,CASIPGGYGYTF,TGTGCCAGCATCCCAGGGGGCTATGGCTACACCTTC
-,TRBJ2-2,TRBD1,TRBV28,CASREGAGTGELFF,TGTGCCAGCAGAGAGGGGGCAGGGACCGGGGAGCTGTTTTTT
-,TRBJ1-2,-,TRBV5-1,CASSRDTGYYGYTF,TGCGCCAGCAGCCGAGATACAGGCTACTATGGCTACACCTTC
-,TRBJ2-1,TRBD2,TRBV10-3,CAIRAGHEQFF,TGTGCCATCAGAGCGGGACATGAGCAGTTCTTC
-,TRBJ2-5,TRBD1,TRBV2,CASSEGQGQTQYF,TGTGCCAGCAGTGAAGGACAGGGTCAGACCCAGTACTTC
few,TRBJ2-4,TRBD1,TRBV4-2,CASSQDPTGQGENIQYF,TGTGCCAGCAGCCAAGACCCGACGGGACAGGGGGAAAACATTCAGTACTTC
-,TRBJ1-4,TRBD1,TRBV6-5,CASSFTGEEKLFF,TGTGCCAGCAGTTTCACAGGGGAGGAAAAACTGTTTTTT
-,TRBJ2-1,TRBD2,TRBV7-8,CASSRVAGSYNEQFF,TGTGCCAGCAGCCGAGTAGCGGGCTCCTACAATGAGCAGTTCTTC
-,TRBJ1-2,-,TRBV27,CASSLFALTAINYGYTF,TGTGCCAGCAGTTTATTCGCCTTGACAGCGATTAACTATGGCTACACCTTC
-,TRBJ2-7,TRBD1,TRBV5-1,CASSSLQGSYEQYF,TGCGCCAGCAGCTCCCTACAGGGGTCCTACGAGCAGTACTTC
-,TRBJ2-7,-,TRBV27,CASSLKASITYEQYF,TGTGCCAGCAGTTTAAAGGCTAGCATCACCTACGAGCAGTACTTC
-,TRBJ1-1,-,TRBV7-6,CASSPRQVSNTEAFF,TGTGCCAGCAGTCCCCGACAGGTCTCGAACACTGAAGCTTTCTTT
once,TRBJ2-5,TRBD1,TRBV9,CASNLGTGNSETQYF,TGTGCCAGCAACCTGGGGACAGGGAATTCGGAGACCCAGTACTTC
few,TRBJ2-1,-,TRBV4-2,CASSQGGGAYNEQFF,TGTGCCAGCAGCCAAGGAGGGGGGGCCTACAATGAGCAGTTCTTC
-,TRBJ1-1,-,TRBV2,CASSARDDTEAFF,TGTGCCAGCAGTGCCAGGGATGACACTGAAGCTTTCTTT
once,TRBJ2-7,-,TRBV12-5,CASGLGSTGEQYF,TGTGCTAGTGGTTTGGGCTCTACCGGCGAGCAGTACTTC
-,TRBJ2-5,-,TRBV5-1,CASSLGWGGVETQYF,TGCGCCAGCAGCTTGGGCTGGGGCGGGGTAGAGACCCAGTACTTC